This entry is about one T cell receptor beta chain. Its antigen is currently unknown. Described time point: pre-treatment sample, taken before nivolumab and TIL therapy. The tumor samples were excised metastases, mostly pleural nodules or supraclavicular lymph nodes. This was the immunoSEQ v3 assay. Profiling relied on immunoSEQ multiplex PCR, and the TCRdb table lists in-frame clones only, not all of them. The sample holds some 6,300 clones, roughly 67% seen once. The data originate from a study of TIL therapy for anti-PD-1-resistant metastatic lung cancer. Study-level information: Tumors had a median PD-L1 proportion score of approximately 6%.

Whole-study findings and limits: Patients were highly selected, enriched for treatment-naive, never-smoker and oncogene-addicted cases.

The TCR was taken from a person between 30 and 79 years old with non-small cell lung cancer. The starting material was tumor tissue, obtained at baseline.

The CDR3 DNA follows: TGTGCCAGCAGTTACCAGCTGAACTCACCGGACTATGGCTACACCTTC. This translates into CASSYQLNSPDYGYTF. The rearrangement joins TRBV6-5 to TRBJ1-2; no clear D gene. V was pared by 2 bases and J by 3 bases, with 16 bases between. The CDR3 is 16 residues long. Looked up from germline, CDR1 is MNHEY and CDR2 is SVGAGI.